This TCR beta chain stems from a study of blood T cell repertoires in COVID-19. Study in general: There were acute and convalescent COVID-19 samples, and they came from the United States, Italy and Spain.

This CDR3 is built from 16 residues. The germline V gene has CDR1 ENHRY and CDR2 SYGVKD. V lost 0 bases, J lost 0 bases, and 11 bases lay in between. Under the authors' procedure: Reference gene primers were amplified, and this amplification served to estimate nucleated cell counts. Sequencing used immunoSEQ multiplex PCR; TCRdb keeps in-frame clones, though not all of them. The V and J calls and clone size were taken over from that table, and D and trimming were inferred from the DNA. The data show tens of thousands of clones, about 87% seen once. This sequence joins TRBV10-3 and TRBJ1-1, with D possibly matching TRBD1 (6 bases). The sequence was obtained from a woman older than 75 with acute or convalescent COVID-19. Sequencing was done on a sample of peripheral blood. CDR3 bases: TGTGCCATCAGTGAGTCAGGGGGACACCTGAACACTGAAGCTTTCTTT. Protein sequence: CAISESGGHLNTEAFF.